One sample yielded the 2 T cell receptor beta chains listed below, sequenced in a study of cytomegalovirus exposure and HLA in healthy donors. Libraries were prepared by immunoSEQ multiplex PCR; TCRdb keeps only in-frame clonotypes and omits some of them. The repertoire has about 130,000 clones, approximately 94% of them found once; the top ten carry less than 2%. The sample taken for sequencing was PBMCs. All receptors come from a young man in good health and CMV-seropositive.

The rearrangement joins TRBV28 to TRBJ1-4; the match to TRBD1 covers 8 bases. The length of the CDR3 is 16 residues. V gave up 2 bases and J gave up 8 bases; unmatched junction bases: 10. Per the germline V gene, CDR1 is MDHEN and CDR2 is SYDVKM. The CDR3 loop reads CASSLNRGSSGEKLFF. The CDR3 nucleotides are TGTGCCAGCAGTTTAAACAGGGGGTCCTCGGGCGAAAAACTGTTTTTT.

The gene calls are TRBV6-6 and TRBJ2-7; tentatively, D is TRBD2 (6 bases). Germline V gene lookup returns CDR1 MNHNY and CDR2 SVGAGI (reference sequence). The CDR3 covers 11 residues. The V and J ends lost 6 bases and 6 bases respectively, with 9 bases between them. The DNA of the CDR3 is TGTGCCAGCAGGGAGGGGTCCGAGCAGTACTTC. Its translation: CASREGSEQYF.